This T cell receptor beta chain was sequenced for a study of brain metastases from non-small cell lung cancer. Produced via immunoSEQ multiplex PCR; TCRdb's table is partial and in-frame only. Among 2,000 to 3,000 clones listed, under 85% were seen once. Worth noting for this clone: Its antigen is currently unknown.

Germline CDR1 reads SGHVS; CDR2 reads FNYEAQ. CDR3 length: 16 residues. Trimming removed 3 bases from V and 0 bases from J, with 12 bases in between. Study-level results: Paired brain metastases and primary tumors largely shared TCR repertoires. Compared with their matched primary tumors, 60% to 65% of brain metastases showed expanded T-cell clones.

The chain has TRBV7-6 and TRBJ2-1, with D perhaps TRBD1 (6 bases). The clonotype comes from a donor at least 40 years old with non-small cell lung cancer. The sample taken for sequencing was primary lung tumor tissue. In DNA form, the CDR3 reads TGTGCCAGCAGCTTTTACTTGGGGGCCTCCTACAATGAGCAGTTCTTC. Amino acid sequence: CASSFYLGASYNEQFF.